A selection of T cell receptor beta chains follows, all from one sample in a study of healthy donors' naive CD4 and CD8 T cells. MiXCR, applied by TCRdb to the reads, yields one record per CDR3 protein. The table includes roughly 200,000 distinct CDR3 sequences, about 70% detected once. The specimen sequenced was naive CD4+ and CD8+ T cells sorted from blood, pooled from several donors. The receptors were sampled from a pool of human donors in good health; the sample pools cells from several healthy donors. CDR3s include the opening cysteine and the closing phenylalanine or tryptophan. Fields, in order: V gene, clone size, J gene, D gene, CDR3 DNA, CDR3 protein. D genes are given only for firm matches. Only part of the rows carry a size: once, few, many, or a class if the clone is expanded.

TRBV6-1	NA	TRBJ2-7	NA	TGTGCCAGCAGGGAACCTTTGGGGTCGACTTTCCTCTCCTACGAGCAGTACTTC	CASREPLGSTFLSYEQYF
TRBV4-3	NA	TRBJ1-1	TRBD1	TGCGCCAGCGGGCCGGGACAGGGTTTATTGACTGAAGCTTTCTTT	CASGPGQGLLTEAFF
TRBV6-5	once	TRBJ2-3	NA	TGTGCCAGCAGTTACTCCATAGACTCCACAGATACGCAGTATTTT	CASSYSIDSTDTQYF
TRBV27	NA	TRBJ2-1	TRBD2	TGTGCCAGCAGCCCCGGGACTAGCGGGAGGGGTGAGCAGTTCTTC	CASSPGTSGRGEQFF
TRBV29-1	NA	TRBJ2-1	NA	TGCAGCGTTGCGCCCCTTGGCAGTGAGCAGTTCTTC	CSVAPLGSEQFF
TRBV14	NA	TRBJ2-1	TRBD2	TGTGCCAGCAGCCCTTTGACGGGAGGGTACAATGAGCAGTTCTTC	CASSPLTGGYNEQFF
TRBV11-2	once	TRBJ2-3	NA	TGTGCCAGCAGCTTAGCCTTAGCTGATACGCAGTATTTT	CASSLALADTQYF
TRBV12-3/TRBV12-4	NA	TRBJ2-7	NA	TGTGCCAGCAGAGGACTTACCGCGGGCTACGAGCAGTACTTC	CASRGLTAGYEQYF
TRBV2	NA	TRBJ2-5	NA	TGTGCCAGCAGTGAAGCCTACGCCGCAAGCGAGACCCAGTACTTC	CASSEAYAASETQYF
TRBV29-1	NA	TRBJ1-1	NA	TGCAGCGTTCTTACAGCGAACACTGAAGCTTTCTTT	CSVLTANTEAFF
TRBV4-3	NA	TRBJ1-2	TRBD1	TGCGCCAGCAGCCAAGGGGGGACAGCGGACGGCTACACCTTC	CASSQGGTADGYTF
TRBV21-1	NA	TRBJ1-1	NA	TGTGCCAGCAGCACCAACAAGGCTTTCTTT	CASSTNKAFF
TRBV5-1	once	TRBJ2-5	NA	TGCGCCAGCAGCTTGGTCGACAGGGAGACCCAGTACTTC	CASSLVDRETQYF
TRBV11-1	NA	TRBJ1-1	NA	TGTGCCAGCAAAGGGGCAGGGGATGCTTTCTTT	CASKGAGDAFF
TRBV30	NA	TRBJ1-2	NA	TGTGCCTGCTGGACAGCAGCGATTAACTATGGCTACACCTTC	CACWTAAINYGYTF
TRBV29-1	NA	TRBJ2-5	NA	TGCAGCGTTGAGCTCTCCTCCGGCTGGGCGGAAGAGACCCAGTACTTC	CSVELSSGWAEETQYF
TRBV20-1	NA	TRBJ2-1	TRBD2	TGCAGTGCTGTACCCTATTTAGCGGGAGATGGGAGCTCCTACAATGAGCAGTTCTTC	CSAVPYLAGDGSSYNEQFF
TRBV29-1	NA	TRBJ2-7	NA	TGCAGCGTTTCCTTATTGGGAACCGGGACGGAACCCTACGAGCAGTACTTC	CSVSLLGTGTEPYEQYF
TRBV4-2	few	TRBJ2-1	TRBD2	TGTGCCAGCAGCTTGTTTGCGGGGGAGGAGGGTGAGCAGTTCTTC	CASSLFAGEEGEQFF
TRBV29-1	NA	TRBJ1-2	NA	TGCAGCGTTGGAGGATCTGGCTACACCTTC	CSVGGSGYTF
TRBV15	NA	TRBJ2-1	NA	TGTGCCACCAGCATACAGGAGATACAACCATACAATGAGCAGTTCTTC	CATSIQEIQPYNEQFF
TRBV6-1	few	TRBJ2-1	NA	TGTGCCAGCAGTTACGGGGGCGGCAATGAGCAGTTCTTC	CASSYGGGNEQFF
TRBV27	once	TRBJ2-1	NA	TGTGCCAGCAGTGGCCCTAGCACTAGCTCCTACAATGAGCAGTTCTTC	CASSGPSTSSYNEQFF
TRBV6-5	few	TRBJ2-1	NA	TGTGCCAGCAGTTACGGAGGACTAAGCTACAATGAGCAGTTCTTC	CASSYGGLSYNEQFF
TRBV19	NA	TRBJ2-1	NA	TGTGCCAGTACTAGTTCCTACAATGAGCAGTTCTTC	CASTSSYNEQFF
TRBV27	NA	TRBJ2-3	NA	TGTGCCAGCAGTCCCCGGACTCTTAGCACAGATACGCAGTATTTT	CASSPRTLSTDTQYF
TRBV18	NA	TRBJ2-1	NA	TGTGCCAGCTCACCGGGACTTGGTGGCACCGATGAGCAGTTCTTC	CASSPGLGGTDEQFF
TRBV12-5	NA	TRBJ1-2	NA	TGTGCTAGTGGTCGTGAGGCGGGCTATGGCTACACCTTC	CASGREAGYGYTF
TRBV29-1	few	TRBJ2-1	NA	TGCAGCGTTGGGGGGGCGTCCTCCTACAATGAGCAGTTCTTC	CSVGGASSYNEQFF
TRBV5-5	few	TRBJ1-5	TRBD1	TGTGCCAGCAGCCGACAGGGCGGCAATCAGCCCCAGCATTTT	CASSRQGGNQPQHF
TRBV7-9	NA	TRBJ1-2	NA	TGTGCCAGCAGCTCGTGGGTTAACTATGGCTACACCTTC	CASSSWVNYGYTF
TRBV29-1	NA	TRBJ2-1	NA	TGCAGCGTTGATGGCGGGGCAAATTCCTACAATGAGCAGTTCTTC	CSVDGGANSYNEQFF
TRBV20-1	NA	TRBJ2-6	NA	TGCAGTGCTGGAGAATGGTACTCTGGGGCCAACGTCCTGACTTTC	CSAGEWYSGANVLTF
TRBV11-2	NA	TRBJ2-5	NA	TGTGCCAGCAGCGGCGAAGGACAAGAGACCCAGTACTTC	CASSGEGQETQYF
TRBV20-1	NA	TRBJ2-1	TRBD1	TGCAGTGCTCAGGGACAGGGGTCGGGCAATGAGCAGTTCTTC	CSAQGQGSGNEQFF
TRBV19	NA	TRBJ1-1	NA	TGTGCCAGTAGTAGGCAGGTATACACTGAAGCTTTCTTT	CASSRQVYTEAFF
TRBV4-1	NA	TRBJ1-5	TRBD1	TGCGCCAGCAGCCAAGTAGGTACAGGGGGTCAGCCCCAGCATTTT	CASSQVGTGGQPQHF
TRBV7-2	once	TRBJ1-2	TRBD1	TGTGCCAGCAGCCCGGGACAGACGTCGACCTATGGCTACACCTTC	CASSPGQTSTYGYTF
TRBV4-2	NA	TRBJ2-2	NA	TGTGCCAGCAGCCGGGACACCAACACCGGGGAGCTGTTTTTT	CASSRDTNTGELFF
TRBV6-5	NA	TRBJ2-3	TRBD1	TGTGCCAGCAGTTATTCAGGGGGTGATACGCAGTATTTT	CASSYSGGDTQYF
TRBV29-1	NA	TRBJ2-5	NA	TGCAGCGTTCGCACCGGGCTAAACCAAGAGACCCAGTACTTC	CSVRTGLNQETQYF
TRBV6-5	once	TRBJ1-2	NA	TGTGCCAGCAGTTACGGACTGGCGGATGGCTACACCTTC	CASSYGLADGYTF
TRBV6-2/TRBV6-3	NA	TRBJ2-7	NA	TGTGCCAGCAGTTACAACGGGAACTACGAGCAGTACTTC	CASSYNGNYEQYF
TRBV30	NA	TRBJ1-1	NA	TGTGCCTGGAGTGTACTTCGATTGAACACTGAAGCTTTCTTT	CAWSVLRLNTEAFF
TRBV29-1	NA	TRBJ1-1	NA	TGCAGCGTTGAAGATGGGGTAAAAGCTTTCTTT	CSVEDGVKAFF
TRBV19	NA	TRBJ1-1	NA	TGTGCCAGTAGGGGGACACCCAACACTGAAGCTTTCTTT	CASRGTPNTEAFF
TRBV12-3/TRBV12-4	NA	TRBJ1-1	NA	TGTGCCAGCAGTTTTCAGGGCCAAGGCACTGAAGCTTTCTTT	CASSFQGQGTEAFF
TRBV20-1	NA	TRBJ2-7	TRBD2	TGCAGTGCTGCGACTAGCGGGAGGCCCCCTCGCTACGAGCAGTACTTC	CSAATSGRPPRYEQYF
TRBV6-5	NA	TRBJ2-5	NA	TGTGCCAGCAGTAATTCCTGGCAGGAGTGGGTGCGGACCCAGTACTTC	CASSNSWQEWVRTQYF
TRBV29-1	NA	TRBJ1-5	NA	TGCAGCGTTGAAGTAGACAGGTCAAATTCCGTCTCGCGCAATCAGCCCCAGCATTTT	CSVEVDRSNSVSRNQPQHF
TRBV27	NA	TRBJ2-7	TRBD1	TGTGCCAGCAGTCCCGGGACAGATCTTAGGGAGCAGTACTTC	CASSPGTDLREQYF
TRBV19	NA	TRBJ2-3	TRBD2	TGTGCCAGTAGTTTGGCTAGCGGGAGCACAGATACGCAGTATTTT	CASSLASGSTDTQYF
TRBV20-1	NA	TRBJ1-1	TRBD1	TGCAGTGCTAGAGATAGGACAGGAAACACTGAAGCTTTCTTT	CSARDRTGNTEAFF
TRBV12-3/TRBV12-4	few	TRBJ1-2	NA	TGTGCCAGCAGTTTAGAGGGCTATGGCTACACCTTC	CASSLEGYGYTF
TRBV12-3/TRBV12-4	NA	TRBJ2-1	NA	TGTGCCAGCAGTTTGGGTCCCGAGCGGTTCTTC	CASSLGPERFF
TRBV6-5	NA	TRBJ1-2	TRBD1	TGTGCCAGCACCTGGGGACAGGGAAACTATGGCTACACCTTC	CASTWGQGNYGYTF
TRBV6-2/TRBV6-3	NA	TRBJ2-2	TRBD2	TGTGCCAGCAGTTATGGGCTAGCGGGAGTTACCGGGGAGCTGTTTTTT	CASSYGLAGVTGELFF
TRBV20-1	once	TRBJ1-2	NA	TGCAGTGCTAGAGATCCCACGGCAGACGTTTATGGCTACACCTTC	CSARDPTADVYGYTF
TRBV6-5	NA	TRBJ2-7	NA	TGTGCCAGCAGTTACTCGCAGGTCAACTCCTACGAGCAGTACTTC	CASSYSQVNSYEQYF